A selection of T cell receptor beta chains follows, all from one sample in a study of cytomegalovirus exposure and HLA in healthy donors. Clones were read by immunoSEQ multiplex PCR, and TCRdb kept only the in-frame ones, dropping some. The table records 150,000 to 200,000 clones, 80% to 85% of them present only once. Sequencing used PBMCs. Every receptor here comes from a man aged 25-45 years in good health and CMV-seropositive. Both conserved end residues are part of each CDR3. Each record gives: CDR3 length, clone size, D gene, J gene, V gene, CDR3 DNA, CDR3 protein. D genes are given only for firm matches. Expanded clones are given a class, and other clones once, few, many or no size at all.

14 NA NA TRBJ1-5 TRBV28 TGTGCCAGCACACGCGGGGGGGGAAATCAGCCCCAGCATTTT CASTRGGGNQPQHF
15 NA TRBD1 TRBJ1-4 TRBV7-2 TGTGCCAGCAGCTTAGAGGGGGCGATATGGGAAAAACTGTTTTTT CASSLEGAIWEKLFF
17 NA TRBD1 TRBJ2-2 TRBV4-3 TGCGCCAGCAGCCAAGCTGGACAGGGCCCGGACACCGGGGAGCTGTTTTTT CASSQAGQGPDTGELFF
17 few TRBD2 TRBJ2-3 TRBV6-1 TGTGCCAGCAGTGAGGCCCCCACTAGCGGGATGGGGGATACGCAGTATTTT CASSEAPTSGMGDTQYF
14 NA TRBD1 TRBJ1-5 TRBV6-5 TGTGCCAGCAGTTCTGGACAGGCTAATCAGCCCCAGCATTTT CASSSGQANQPQHF
13 NA NA TRBJ2-1 TRBV15 TGTGCCACCAGCAGCCGACTAGTACCTGAGCAGTTCTTC CATSSRLVPEQFF
14 NA NA TRBJ2-7 TRBV30 TGTGCCTGGAGTCCTGCACCACAGGCCTACGAGCAGTACTTC CAWSPAPQAYEQYF
13 NA NA TRBJ2-7 TRBV4-1 TGCGCCAGCAGCCACCAGGCTTCCTACGAGCAGTACTTC CASSHQASYEQYF
15 NA NA TRBJ1-4 TRBV27 TGTGCCAGCAGTCGGTACAGGCCGTTAGATGAAAAACTGTTTTTT CASSRYRPLDEKLFF
14 NA NA TRBJ2-3 TRBV6-1 TGTGCCAGCAGTGAATTAATTCTCTCAGATACGCAGTATTTT CASSELILSDTQYF
13 NA NA TRBJ2-1 TRBV19 TGTGCCAGTAGTATAGAAGCCTCTAGCGAGCAGTTCTTC CASSIEASSEQFF
14 once NA TRBJ1-5 TRBV4-3 TGCGCCAGCAGCCAAGTCGCCTACTCCCAGCCCCAGCATTTT CASSQVAYSQPQHF
15 NA TRBD2 TRBJ2-7 TRBV6-1 TGTGCCAGCAGCGCGTTAGCGGGAGGGGCCTACGAGCAGTACTTC CASSALAGGAYEQYF
14 NA NA TRBJ2-7 TRBV7-6 TGTGCCAGCAGCTTAGAGGGACAAGCCTACGAGCAGTACTTC CASSLEGQAYEQYF
15 NA TRBD2 TRBJ2-5 TRBV5-6 TGTGCCAGCAGTGGTAGCGGGGGGGCTTTTGAGACCCAGTACTTC CASSGSGGAFETQYF
15 NA NA TRBJ1-6 TRBV2 TGTGCCAGCAGTGAAAGGGGATTGAATAATTCACCCCTCCACTTT CASSERGLNNSPLHF
14 NA TRBD1 TRBJ2-7 TRBV6-1 TGTGCCAGCAGTTCAACAGGGGGCTGGTCCGAGCAGTACTTC CASSSTGGWSEQYF
11 NA NA TRBJ2-7 TRBV1 TGCACCAGCAGCCCGGGCTACGAGCAGTACTTC CTSSPGYEQYF
14 NA NA TRBJ2-2 TRBV2 TGTGCCAGCAGTGAAGGGAGGGTACCCGGGGAGCTGTTTTTT CASSEGRVPGELFF
12 NA NA TRBJ2-3 TRBV6-5 TGTGCCAGCAAGGCTAGCTCAGATACGCAGTATTTT CASKASSDTQYF
14 NA TRBD1 TRBJ1-2 TRBV25-1 TGTGCCAGCAGTGAATGGACAGGGTTATATGGCTACACCTTC CASSEWTGLYGYTF
14 few TRBD1 TRBJ2-2 TRBV7-2 TGTGCCAGCAGCTCGACAGGGGTCACCGGGGAGCTGTTTTTT CASSSTGVTGELFF
18 NA NA TRBJ2-5 TRBV19 TGTGCCAGTAGTATGGGGACAGCGATACTAGCGGTCCAAGAGACCCAGTACTTC CASSMGTAILAVQETQYF
14 NA NA TRBJ1-4 TRBV29-1 TGCAGCGTTGAAGTACCCAGGGAGGGCGAAAAACTGTTTTTT CSVEVPREGEKLFF
16 NA TRBD1 TRBJ1-3 TRBV6-1 TGTGCCAGCAGTGCTGGGACAGGGAGCTCTGGAAACACCATATATTTT CASSAGTGSSGNTIYF
15 NA TRBD1 TRBJ2-2 TRBV7-9 TGTGCCAGCAGCGGCAGGGGGCGCCCGCCCGGGGAGCTGTTTTTT CASSGRGRPPGELFF
14 NA TRBD1 TRBJ1-6 TRBV6-5 TGTGCCAGCAGACTTGGGCAGGGGGCTTCACCCCTCCACTTT CASRLGQGASPLHF
14 NA TRBD1 TRBJ1-1 TRBV7-9 TGTGCCAGCTTCGGGACAGGGTATGATACTGAAGCTTTCTTT CASFGTGYDTEAFF
16 NA TRBD2 TRBJ2-3 TRBV19 TGTGCCAGTAGTCAAAGACTAGCGGAGATCACAGATACGCAGTATTTT CASSQRLAEITDTQYF
14 NA NA TRBJ2-2 TRBV6-1 TGTGCCAGCAGTGACAGGGCGGACACCGGGGAGCTGTTTTTT CASSDRADTGELFF
15 once NA TRBJ1-5 TRBV2 TGTGCCAGCAGAGTCGACACAAGTAGCAATCAGCCCCAGCATTTT CASRVDTSSNQPQHF
14 NA NA TRBJ2-1 TRBV2 TGTGCCAGCAGTGGGGGGAGGACAAACAATGAGCAGTTCTTC CASSGGRTNNEQFF